The 14 T cell receptor beta chains below all came from one sample that was sequenced in a study of Graves' ophthalmopathy and Graves' hyperthyroidism (dated by TCRdb to 2016 to 2019). Sequenced on an Illumina HiSeq 2000. TCR beta CDR3 regions were amplified from RNA transcripts for repertoire sequencing. The first round was an RT-PCR using HTBI primers with the Qiagen OneStep RT-PCR kit, and this first round was followed by a second-round multiplex PCR, then size selection and purification. TCRdb's own reprocessing of the public reads used fastp at Q25 and MiXCR and kept productive beta chains. Each CDR3 protein appears once, grouped with its most common genes and DNA. The sample table contains 150,000 to 200,000 distinct CDR3 sequences; only one count was recorded for 39% of them. Of the sample, nearly 9% is held by the ten largest clones. Sequenced material: peripheral blood. These TCRs come from a man aged 25 to 40 with Graves' ophthalmopathy. Donor details come from another sample of the same person, matched by shared clones.

This clonotype was counted at least ten times. The gene calls are TRBV4-2 and TRBJ2-7, with D perhaps matching TRBD2 (6 bases). The ends were cut back, 3 bases at V and 2 bases at J, with 17 bases in the middle. The CDR3 extends over 16 amino acids. The germline gives CDR1 LGHNA, CDR2 YNFKEQ. This CDR3 reads CASSQGTGERAYEQYF. The CDR3 DNA follows: TGTGCCAGCAGCCAGGGGACGGGGGAGAGGGCCTACGAGCAGTACTTC.

The chain carries TRBV6-1 and TRBJ2-7, with 13 bases aligning to TRBD2. The CDR3 is made up of 13 amino acids. V trimming: 8 bases; J trimming: 7 bases; junction bases outside the gene matches: 5. Germline CDR1 is MNHNS and CDR2 is SASEGT. The CDR3 loop is CASRTSGSGEQYF. The CDR3 DNA sequence: TGTGCCAGCCGGACTAGCGGGAGTGGTGAGCAGTACTTC.

The table lists this clonotype with many counts. The rearrangement uses TRBV7-2 and TRBJ2-6, with D possibly being TRBD1 (5 bases). The germline V gene has CDR1 SGHTA and CDR2 FQGNSA. There are 18 residues in the CDR3. V gave up 5 bases and J gave up 0 bases, with 17 bases separating them. The CDR3 region is CASSTLDRRISGANVLTF. The CDR3 bases are TGTGCCAGCAGCACCCTAGACAGAAGGATCTCTGGGGCCAACGTCCTGACTTTC. The full variable domain, its missing parts supplied by reference TRBV7-2 and TRBJ2-6, is GAGVSQSPSNKVTEKGKDVELRCDPISGHTALYWYRQSLGQGLEFLIYFQGNSAPDKSGLPSDRFSAERTGGSVSTLTIQRTQQEDSAVYLCASSTLDRRISGANVLTFGAGSRLTVL.

The chain employs TRBV7-2 and TRBJ1-5; 8 bases line up with TRBD1. The junction had 7 bases not matched to a gene; V was cut back by 5 bases and J by 4 bases. CDR1 is SGHTA and CDR2 is FQGNSA in the germline V gene. The CDR3 is made up of 15 amino acids. The CDR3 sequence: CASSQGGTGNQPQHF. The DNA for the CDR3 is TGTGCCAGCAGCCAAGGTGGGACAGGTAATCAGCCCCAGCATTTT.

This clonotype was recorded only once. J is TRBJ2-6 and V is TRBV15, with 8 bases aligning to TRBD1. The trim removed 2 bases at V and 4 bases at J, leaving 4 bases unmatched. Germline V gene sequence: CDR1 LNHNV, CDR2 YYDKDF (reference sequence). There are 16 residues in the CDR3. CDR3 sequence: CATSRMTGDGANVLTF. CDR3 DNA sequence: TGTGCCACCAGCAGAATGACAGGGGACGGGGCCAACGTCCTGACTTTC.

This clonotype was seen many times. The rearrangement links TRBV12-3 or TRBV12-4 to TRBJ1-2; TRBD1 matches at 7 bases. There are 13 residues in the CDR3. V trimming: 5 bases; J trimming: 2 bases; junction bases outside the gene matches: 2. CDR3 region: CASSEQGNYGYTF. CDR3 nucleotide sequence: TGTGCCAGCAGTGAACAGGGGAACTATGGCTACACCTTC.

The V and J genes are TRBV2 and TRBJ2-7; 7 bases map to TRBD1. CDR1 is SNHLY and CDR2 is FYNNEI in the germline V gene. V was clipped by 5 bases and J by 1 base; unmatched bases: 11. This CDR3 spans 16 amino acids. CDR3 protein: CASSPSRDSGSYEQYF. DNA for the CDR3: TGTGCCAGCAGTCCGAGCCGGGACAGCGGTTCCTACGAGCAGTACTTC. Together with reference TRBV2 and TRBJ2-7, the CDR3 gives the full variable domain: EPEVTQTPSHQVTQMGQEVILRCVPISNHLYFYWYRQILGQKVEFLVSFYNNEISEKSEIFDDQFSVERPDGSNFTLKIRSTKLEDSAMYFCASSPSRDSGSYEQYFGPGTRLTVT.

This clonotype has a count of ten or more. This rearrangement joins TRBV13 to TRBJ2-5; possibly TRBD2 for D (5 bases). This CDR3 is built from 14 residues. Per germline, CDR1 PRHDT and CDR2 FYEKMQ (reference sequence). V was pared by 0 bases and J by 5 bases, with 10 bases between. CDR3 coding DNA: TGTGCCAGCAGCTTAGGGGCCCGGGGTGAGACCCAGTACTTC. Its translation: CASSLGARGETQYF.

This clonotype has a count of ten or more. The chain employs TRBV4-1 and TRBJ2-7; a weak D match, TRBD2 (6 bases). This CDR3 is 15 amino acids long. Trimming left V 1 base short and J 2 bases short, with 12 bases between. The germline CDR1 and CDR2 sequences are MGHRA and YSYEKL. CDR3 DNA sequence: TGCGCCAGCAGCCAAGGCTTCGGAGGGACCTACGAGCAGTACTTC. Residues: CASSQGFGGTYEQYF.

In this sample, this clonotype turned up many times. The chain uses TRBV6-1 and TRBJ1-5, with 11 bases that match TRBD1. V trimming: 6 bases; J trimming: 6 bases; junction bases outside the gene matches: 10. The germline V gene has CDR1 MNHNS and CDR2 SASEGT. The CDR3 consists of 16 residues. This chain's CDR3 is CASRMGGTGGIQPQHF. The DNA for the CDR3 is TGTGCCAGCAGAATGGGAGGGACAGGGGGTATTCAGCCCCAGCATTTT.

Ten or more counts support this clonotype. The rearrangement joins TRBV7-2 to TRBJ1-1, with D unresolved. There are 13 residues in the CDR3. Germline V lookup: CDR1 SGHTA, CDR2 FQGNSA. With 5 bases removed from V and 4 bases from J, the gap between germline ends came to 11 bases. The CDR3 DNA sequence: TGTGCCAGCAGCGTATTAAAAGGCACTGAAGCTTTCTTT. Translation: CASSVLKGTEAFF.

This clonotype was recorded many times. V gene TRBV27 combines with J gene TRBJ1-2; tentative D call: TRBD1 (5 bases). There are 12 residues in the CDR3. Germline V lookup: CDR1 MNHEY, CDR2 SMNVEV (reference sequence). The ends were cut back, 6 bases at V and 13 bases at J, with 18 bases in the middle. The CDR3 sequence is CASSYEGLPVTF. CDR3 nucleotide sequence: TGTGCCAGCAGCTACGAGGGACTTCCAGTCACCTTC.

The table lists this clonotype with many counts. This rearrangement joins TRBV5-1 to TRBJ2-7; 8 nucleotides align to TRBD1. This CDR3 has 13 amino acids. Germline values: CDR1 SGHRS, CDR2 YFSETQ. The V segment lost 3 bases and the J segment 5 bases; nucleotides outside the gene matches: 4. The CDR3 region is CASSYPDRDEQYF. The DNA for the CDR3 is TGCGCCAGCAGCTACCCGGACAGGGACGAGCAGTACTTC.

This clonotype was counted at least ten times. The CDR3 loop is CASRLDQAYEQYF. As DNA, the CDR3 is TGTGCCAGCAGATTGGACCAGGCCTACGAGCAGTACTTC. The J gene is TRBJ2-7, the V gene TRBV7-2; D remains unclear. CDR3 length equals 13 residues. CDR1 SGHTA and CDR2 FQGNSA come from the germline V gene. V was trimmed by 6 bases and J by 2 bases, leaving 11 bases between them.